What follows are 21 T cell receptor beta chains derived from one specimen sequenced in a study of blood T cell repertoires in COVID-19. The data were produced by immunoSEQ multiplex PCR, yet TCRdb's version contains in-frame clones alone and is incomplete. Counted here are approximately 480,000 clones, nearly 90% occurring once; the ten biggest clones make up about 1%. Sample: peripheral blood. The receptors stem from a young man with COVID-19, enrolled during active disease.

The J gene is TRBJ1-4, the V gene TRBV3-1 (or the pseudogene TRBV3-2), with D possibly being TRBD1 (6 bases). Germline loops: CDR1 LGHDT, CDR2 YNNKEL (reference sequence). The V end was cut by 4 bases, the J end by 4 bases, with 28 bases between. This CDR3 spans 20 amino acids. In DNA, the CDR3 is TGTGCCAGCAGCCCCACCGGGACAAGGCTGATATTAAGGGGTAATGAAAAACTGTTTTTT. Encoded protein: CASSPTGTRLILRGNEKLFF.

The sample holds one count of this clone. The CDR3 region has the DNA TGTGCCAGCAGCAGCCCCTTGGAGACCCAGTACTTC. Encoded protein: CASSSPLETQYF. V is TRBV7-9 and J is TRBJ2-5, with D unresolved. The V gene lost 5 bases and the J gene lost 5 bases, with 9 bases spanning the gap. The CDR3 length is 12 residues. CDR1 SEHNR and CDR2 FQNEAQ come from the germline V gene (reference sequence).

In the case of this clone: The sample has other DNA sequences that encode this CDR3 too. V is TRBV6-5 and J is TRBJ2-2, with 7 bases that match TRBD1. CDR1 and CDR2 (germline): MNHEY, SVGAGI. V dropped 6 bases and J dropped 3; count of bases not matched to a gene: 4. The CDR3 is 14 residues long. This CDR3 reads CASRRDRDTGELFF. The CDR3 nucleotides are TGTGCCAGCAGGAGAGACAGGGACACCGGGGAGCTGTTTTTT.

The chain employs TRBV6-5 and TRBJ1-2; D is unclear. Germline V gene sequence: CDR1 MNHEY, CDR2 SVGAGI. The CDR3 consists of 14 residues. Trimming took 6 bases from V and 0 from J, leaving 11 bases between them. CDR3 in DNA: TGTGCCAGCAGCTCGGGAGGGACTAACTATGGCTACACCTTC. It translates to CASSSGGTNYGYTF.

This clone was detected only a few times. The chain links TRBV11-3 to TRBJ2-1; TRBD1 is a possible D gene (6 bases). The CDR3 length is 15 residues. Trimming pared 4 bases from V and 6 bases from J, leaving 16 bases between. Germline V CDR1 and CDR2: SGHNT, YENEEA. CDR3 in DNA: TGTGCCAGCAGCTGGCCAGGGGTTGGGTTCAATGAGCAGTTCTTC. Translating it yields CASSWPGVGFNEQFF.

CDR3 DNA sequence: TGTGCCAGCCGGTTCTTAGCGGAACGCACAGATACGCAGTATTTT. It yields the protein CASRFLAERTDTQYF. This chain uses TRBV2 with TRBJ2-3; D is possibly TRBD2 (6 bases). The CDR3 has 15 amino acids. Trimming removed 8 bases at V and 1 base at J, with 16 bases between. In germline, CDR1 is SNHLY, CDR2 FYNNEI.

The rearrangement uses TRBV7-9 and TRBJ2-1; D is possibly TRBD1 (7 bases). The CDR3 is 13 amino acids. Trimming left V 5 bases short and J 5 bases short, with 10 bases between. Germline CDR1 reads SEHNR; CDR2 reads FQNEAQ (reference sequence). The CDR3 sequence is CASSAGQNNEQFF. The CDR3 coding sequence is TGTGCCAGCAGCGCGGGACAGAACAATGAGCAGTTCTTC.

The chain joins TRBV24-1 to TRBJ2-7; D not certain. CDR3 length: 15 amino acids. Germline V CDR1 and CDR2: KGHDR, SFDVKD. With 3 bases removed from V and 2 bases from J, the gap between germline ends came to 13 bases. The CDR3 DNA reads TGTGCCACCAGTGATCCCACCAGGCCTCCCTACGAGCAGTACTTC. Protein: CATSDPTRPPYEQYF.

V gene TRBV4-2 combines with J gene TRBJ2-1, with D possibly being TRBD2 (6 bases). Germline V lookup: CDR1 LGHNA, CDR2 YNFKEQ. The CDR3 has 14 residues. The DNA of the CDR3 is TGTGTTAACGCTCCACCGACTAGAATGGATGAGCAGTTCTTC. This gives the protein CVNAPPTRMDEQFF.

CDR3 coding DNA: TGTGCCAGCAGCTCAGGGGGTTACCCCTACGAGCAGTACTTC. Its translation is CASSSGGYPYEQYF. The V call is TRBV5-6, the J call TRBJ2-7; the match to TRBD1 covers 7 bases. The J segment lost 2 bases and the V segment lost 3 bases, leaving 5 bases of the junction unmatched. The CDR3 has 14 amino acids. CDR1 is SGHDT and CDR2 is YYEEEE in the germline V gene.

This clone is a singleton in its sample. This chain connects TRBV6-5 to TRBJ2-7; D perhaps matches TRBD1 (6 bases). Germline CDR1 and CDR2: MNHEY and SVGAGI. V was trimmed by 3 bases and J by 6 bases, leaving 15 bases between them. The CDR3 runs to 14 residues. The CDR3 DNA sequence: TGTGCCAGCAGTTATTCCCCAGGGGCGCCCGAGCAGTACTTC. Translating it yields CASSYSPGAPEQYF.

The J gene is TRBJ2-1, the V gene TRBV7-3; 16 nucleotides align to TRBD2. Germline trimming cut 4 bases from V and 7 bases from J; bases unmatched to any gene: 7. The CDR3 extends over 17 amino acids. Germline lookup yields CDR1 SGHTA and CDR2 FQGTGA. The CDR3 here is CASSSGLAGGPQNEQFF. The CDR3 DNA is TGTGCCAGCAGCTCGGGACTAGCGGGAGGGCCGCAAAATGAGCAGTTCTTC.

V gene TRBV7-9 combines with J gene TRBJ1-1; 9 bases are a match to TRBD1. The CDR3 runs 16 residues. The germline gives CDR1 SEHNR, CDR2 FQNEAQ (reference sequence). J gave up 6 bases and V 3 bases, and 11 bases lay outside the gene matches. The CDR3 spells CASSLGTGLMGSEAFF. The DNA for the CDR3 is TGTGCCAGCAGCTTGGGGACAGGGCTTATGGGTTCTGAAGCTTTCTTT.

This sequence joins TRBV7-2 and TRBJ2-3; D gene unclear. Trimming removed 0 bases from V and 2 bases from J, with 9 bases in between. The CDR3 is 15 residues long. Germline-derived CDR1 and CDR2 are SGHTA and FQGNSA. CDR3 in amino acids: CASSLALSFTDTQYF. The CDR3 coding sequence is TGTGCCAGCAGCTTAGCTTTGTCCTTCACAGATACGCAGTATTTT. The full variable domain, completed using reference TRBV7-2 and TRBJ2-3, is GAGVSQSPSNKVTEKGKDVELRCDPISGHTALYWYRQSLGQGLEFLIYFQGNSAPDKSGLPSDRFSAERTGGSVSTLTIQRTQQEDSAVYLCASSLALSFTDTQYFGPGTRLTVL.

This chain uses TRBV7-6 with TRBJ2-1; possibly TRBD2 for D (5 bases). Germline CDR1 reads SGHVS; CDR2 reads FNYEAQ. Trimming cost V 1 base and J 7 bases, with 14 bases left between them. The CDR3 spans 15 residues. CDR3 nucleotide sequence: TGTGCCAGCAGCTTAGGGAATGGACGACTAAATGAGCAGTTCTTC. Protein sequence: CASSLGNGRLNEQFF.

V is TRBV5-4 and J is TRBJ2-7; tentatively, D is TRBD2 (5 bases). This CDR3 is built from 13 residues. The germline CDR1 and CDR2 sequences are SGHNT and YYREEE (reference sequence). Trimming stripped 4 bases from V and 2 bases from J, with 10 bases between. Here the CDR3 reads CASSLGVAYEQYF. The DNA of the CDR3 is TGTGCCAGCAGCCTCGGGGTAGCCTACGAGCAGTACTTC.

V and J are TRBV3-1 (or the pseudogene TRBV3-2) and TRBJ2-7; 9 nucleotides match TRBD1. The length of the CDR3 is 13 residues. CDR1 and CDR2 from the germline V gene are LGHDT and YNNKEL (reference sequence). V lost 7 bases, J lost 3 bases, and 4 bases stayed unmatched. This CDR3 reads CASMDRGSYEQYF. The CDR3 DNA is TGTGCCAGCATGGACAGGGGTAGCTACGAGCAGTACTTC.

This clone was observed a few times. CDR3 sequence reads: CASSEVYGQDANYGYTF. In nucleotides, the CDR3 is TGTGCCAGCAGTGAAGTCTACGGACAGGACGCTAACTATGGCTACACCTTC. V is TRBV2 and J is TRBJ1-2; the match to TRBD1 covers 7 bases. Germline assignment: CDR1 SNHLY and CDR2 FYNNEI. The V gene end was trimmed by 1 base and the J gene end by 0 bases; junction bases not matched to a gene: 8. The CDR3 length is 17 residues. The variable domain in full, with the rest retrieved from reference TRBV2 and TRBJ1-2, is EPEVTQTPSHQVTQMGQEVILRCVPISNHLYFYWYRQILGQKVEFLVSFYNNEISEKSEIFDDQFSVERPDGSNFTLKIRSTKLEDSAMYFCASSEVYGQDANYGYTFGSGTRLTVV.

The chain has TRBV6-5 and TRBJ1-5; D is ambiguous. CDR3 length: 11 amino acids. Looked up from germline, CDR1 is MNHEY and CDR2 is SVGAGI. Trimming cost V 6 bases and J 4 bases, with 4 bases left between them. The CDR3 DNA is TGTGCCAGCAGGAGTAATCAGCCCCAGCATTTT. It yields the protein CASRSNQPQHF.

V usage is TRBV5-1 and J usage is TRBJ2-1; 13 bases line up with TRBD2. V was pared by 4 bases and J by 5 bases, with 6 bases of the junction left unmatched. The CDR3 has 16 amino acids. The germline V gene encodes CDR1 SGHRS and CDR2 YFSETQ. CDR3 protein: CASSGTGTSGDNEQFF. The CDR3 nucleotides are TGCGCCAGCAGCGGAACCGGGACTAGCGGGGACAATGAGCAGTTCTTC.

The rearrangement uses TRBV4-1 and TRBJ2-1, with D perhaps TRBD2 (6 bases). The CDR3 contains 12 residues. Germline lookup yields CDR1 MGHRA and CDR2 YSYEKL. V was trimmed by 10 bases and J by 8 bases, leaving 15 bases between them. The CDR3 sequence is CATSGVGHEQFF. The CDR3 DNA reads TGCGCCACTTCGGGGGTGGGTCATGAGCAGTTCTTC.